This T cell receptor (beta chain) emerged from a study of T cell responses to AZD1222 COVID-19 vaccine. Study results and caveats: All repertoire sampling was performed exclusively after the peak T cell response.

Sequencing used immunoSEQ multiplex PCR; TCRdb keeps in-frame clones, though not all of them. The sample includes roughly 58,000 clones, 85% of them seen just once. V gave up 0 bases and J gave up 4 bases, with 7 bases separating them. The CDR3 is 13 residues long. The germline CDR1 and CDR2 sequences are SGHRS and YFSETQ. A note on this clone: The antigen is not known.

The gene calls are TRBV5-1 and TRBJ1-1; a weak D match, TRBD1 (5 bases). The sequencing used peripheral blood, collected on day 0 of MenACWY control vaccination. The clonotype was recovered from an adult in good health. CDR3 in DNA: TGCGCCAGCAGCTTGGATGGGGGCACTGAAGCTTTCTTT. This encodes CASSLDGGTEAFF.